A selection of T cell receptor beta chains follows, all from one sample in a study of response to subunit inactivated influenza vaccine. One entry per CDR3 protein results from TCRdb running MiXCR on the RT-PCR reads. The sample records around 180,000 distinct CDR3 sequences, nearly 9.5% being singletons. This sample comprised non-naive T cells sorted from PBMCs, obtained on the day of vaccination. These receptors all stem from a man aged 50 or older who received an inactivated influenza vaccine. The CDR3 runs from the conserved cysteine through the conserved F or W. D genes are given only for firm matches. Size is stated for part of the rows, as once, few or many counts, or as a class when the clone is expanded.

clone_size d_call j_call v_call cdr3_nt cdr3_aa
many . TRBJ2-5 TRBV5-1 TGCGCCAGCAGCTTGGATCCGGGACTTCGAGAGACCCAGTACTTC CASSLDPGLRETQYF
. . TRBJ1-5 TRBV5-5 TGTGCCAGCAGTACAGGCCCCAATCAGCCCCAGCATTTT CASSTGPNQPQHF
few TRBD1 TRBJ1-1 TRBV7-9 TGTGCCAGCAGCCGCGGACAGGGGGCGCCAAGGGGCGAAGCTTTCTTT CASSRGQGAPRGEAFF
many TRBD2 TRBJ2-2 TRBV6-1 TGTGCCAGCAGTGAGACTAGCGGTATTACCGGGGAGCTGTTTTTT CASSETSGITGELFF
. TRBD1 TRBJ2-7 TRBV4-3 TGCGCCAGCAGCCAAGGGACAGGGGGAGGAGAGCAGTACTTC CASSQGTGGGEQYF
many TRBD1 TRBJ2-7 TRBV12-3/TRBV12-4 TGTGCCAGCAGTTTAGTTGACAGGGGATTCTACGAGCAGTACTTC CASSLVDRGFYEQYF
. . TRBJ2-4 TRBV29-1 TGCAGCGTTGAGTTAGGGACAATAGCCAAAAACATTCAGTACTTC CSVELGTIAKNIQYF
. . TRBJ1-6 TRBV15 TGTGCCACCAGCAGAGGGACAGATAATTCACCCCTCCACTTT CATSRGTDNSPLHF
few TRBD2 TRBJ2-4 TRBV20-1 TGCAGTGGGGAGGCAGCGGGAGGCCGAAACATTCAGTACTTC CSGEAAGGRNIQYF
many . TRBJ2-2 TRBV5-1 TGCGCCAGCAGTCGGACCAGGGAAGGGACCGGGGAGCTGTTTTTT CASSRTREGTGELFF
. . TRBJ2-6 TRBV6-1 TGTGCCAGCGCCCAGGAGATCTCTGGGGCCAACGTCCTGACTTTC CASAQEISGANVLTF
many . TRBJ1-5 TRBV3-1 TGTGCCAGCAGCCAAGGGGAGAGGCAGCCCCAGCATTTT CASSQGERQPQHF
few . TRBJ2-7 TRBV27 TGTGCCAGCAGTTTTGCCCCTACAACCGACGAGCAGTACTTC CASSFAPTTDEQYF
few . TRBJ2-1 TRBV4-2 TGTGCCAGCAGGCCCCGAGGTCTCATGCATGAGCAGTTCTTC CASRPRGLMHEQFF
few . TRBJ2-2 TRBV19 TGTGCCAGTAGGATGGACCTTACCGGGGAGCTGTTTTTT CASRMDLTGELFF
. TRBD2 TRBJ2-3 TRBV5-1 TGCGCCAGCAGCCAGACTAGCGGGAGGGCCTTAGATACGCAGTATTTT CASSQTSGRALDTQYF
few . TRBJ2-5 TRBV19 TGTGCCACCGCGACCGGGCAGCAAGAGACCCAGTACTTC CATATGQQETQYF
many . TRBJ2-7 TRBV28 TGTGCCAGCAGACACTGGACGGATTCCTACGAGCAGTACTTC CASRHWTDSYEQYF
. . TRBJ2-7 TRBV29-1 TGCAGCGCTGGGATACAGGAGACGCGCCTTGGCCCCTACGAGCAGTACTTC CSAGIQETRLGPYEQYF
. . TRBJ2-7 TRBV7-2 TGTGCCAGCAGCTACAGGGCCTCCTCCTACGAGCAGTACTTC CASSYRASSYEQYF
many . TRBJ2-7 TRBV5-1 TGCGCCAGCAGGATGTCCCCTCGGGACGGCTACGAGCAGTACTTC CASRMSPRDGYEQYF
few . TRBJ2-2 TRBV5-1 TGCGCCAGCAGCTTGGCGGTTCAAGGATCCGGGGAGCTGTTTTTT CASSLAVQGSGELFF
many . TRBJ2-1 TRBV6-2/TRBV6-3 TGTGCCAGCAGCCCCCCGGGCCTAGCGTTAAATGGTGAGCAGTTCTTC CASSPPGLALNGEQFF
few TRBD1 TRBJ2-7 TRBV23-1 TGCGCCCCCCGCCCAGGGGGAGCCTTATACGAGCAGTACTTC CAPRPGGALYEQYF
many . TRBJ2-5 TRBV11-2 TGTGCCAGCAGCTTAGGCCAAGAGACCCAGTACTTC CASSLGQETQYF
many . TRBJ2-2 TRBV15 TGTGCCACCAGCAGACAGGGGTCCGGGGAGCTGTTTTTT CATSRQGSGELFF
. . TRBJ1-1 TRBV20-1 TGCAGTGCTGGCAAGATCACTGAAGCTTTCTTT CSAGKITEAFF